The 21 T cell receptor beta chains listed next were all sequenced from one sample in a study of blood T cell repertoires in COVID-19. The method was immunoSEQ multiplex PCR; TCRdb's version includes in-frame clones alone and lacks a portion of them. This table holds under 300,000 clones, 75% to 90% found once. Material for sequencing was peripheral blood. These receptors all stem from a man aged 55 to 70 who had recovered from COVID-19.

This clone has more than one count but fewer than ten. The chain is built from TRBV5-1 and TRBJ2-1; no firm D call. The length of the CDR3 is 15 residues. Trimming took 0 bases from V and 0 from J, leaving 7 bases between them. CDR1 is SGHRS, CDR2 YFSETQ, per germline. The CDR3 DNA reads as TGCGCCAGCAGCTTGGGTCCCAACTCCTACAATGAGCAGTTCTTC. Protein: CASSLGPNSYNEQFF.

This rearrangement joins TRBV14 to TRBJ1-1; D gene ambiguous. Trimming left V 4 bases short and J 13 bases short, with 16 bases between. Germline V gene data show CDR1 as SGHDN and CDR2 as FVKESK. This CDR3 region has 12 residues. For the CDR3, the DNA is TGTGCCAGCAGCCCACGTTCGGCAGGAAGTTTCTTT. This sequence encodes CASSPRSAGSFF.

This clone has more than one count but fewer than ten. This chain joins TRBV6-5 and TRBJ1-1; D is unresolved. The CDR3 sequence is 14 residues long. Deletions cut 6 bases from V and 1 base from J, with 12 bases between. The germline gives CDR1 MNHEY, CDR2 SVGAGI. In DNA form, the CDR3 reads TGTGCCAGCAGCCGAGTGGTCGGGAACACTGAAGCTTTCTTT. It is translated as CASSRVVGNTEAFF.

This chain connects TRBV10-3 to TRBJ1-3, with TRBD1 as a possible D gene (5 bases). The CDR3 sequence is 17 residues long. Germline V gene lookup returns CDR1 ENHRY and CDR2 SYGVKD. V lost 1 base to trimming and J lost 1 base, with 14 bases between them. This CDR3 reads CAISEWQGIGSGNTIYF. CDR3 bases: TGTGCCATCAGTGAGTGGCAGGGTATTGGATCTGGAAACACCATATATTTT.

This chain connects TRBV3-1 (or the pseudogene TRBV3-2) to TRBJ2-3; D is undetermined. The CDR3 runs 15 residues. The V end lost 4 bases, the J end lost 2 bases, and 13 bases lay between the germline ends. Germline values: CDR1 LGHDT, CDR2 YNNKEL (reference sequence). The CDR3 DNA reads TGTGCCAGCAGCCCGGGTAGTAAATCCACAGATACGCAGTATTTT. Its protein product is CASSPGSKSTDTQYF.

This chain links TRBV19 with TRBJ1-5, with D possibly TRBD1 on 5 matching bases. The CDR3 has 16 amino acids. Trimming left V 5 bases short and J 3 bases short, with 17 bases between. CDR1 is LNHDA and CDR2 is SQIVND in the germline V gene (reference sequence). The CDR3 region has the DNA TGTGCCAGTAGTGCCAACTGGTTCAGGGTCAATCAGCCCCAGCATTTT. Protein sequence: CASSANWFRVNQPQHF.

V usage is TRBV2 and J usage is TRBJ2-5; maybe TRBD2 (6 bases). With 3 bases removed from V and 3 bases from J, the gap between germline ends came to 8 bases. This CDR3 region has 13 residues. Germline V gives CDR1 SNHLY, CDR2 FYNNEI. CDR3 sequence (DNA): TGTGCCAGCAGTGAGGGGGGAGAAGAGACCCAGTACTTC. Translation gives CASSEGGEETQYF.

The table lists this clone with a few counts. Other DNA sequences within the sample encode an identical CDR3. The chain combines TRBV5-1 with TRBJ2-3, with D unclear. Germline CDR1 is SGHRS and CDR2 is YFSETQ. The V end lost 5 bases, the J end lost 1 base, and 5 bases lay between the germline ends. The CDR3 sequence is 12 residues long. CDR3 loop: CASRAGTDTQYF. CDR3 DNA sequence: TGCGCCAGCAGGGCGGGCACAGATACGCAGTATTTT.

This chain links TRBV3-1 (or the pseudogene TRBV3-2) with TRBJ1-4, with TRBD1 identical over 10 bases. Unmatched junction bases numbered 15, after V lost 4 bases and J lost 10 bases. The CDR3 loop spans 17 amino acids. Looked up from germline, CDR1 is LGHDT and CDR2 is YNNKEL (reference sequence). This chain's CDR3 is CASSPRDRGSNGGKLFF. The CDR3 DNA follows: TGTGCCAGCAGCCCCCGGGACAGGGGATCCAATGGTGGAAAACTGTTTTTT.

V and J are TRBV5-1 and TRBJ2-3, with TRBD2 identical over 11 bases. This CDR3 is 17 amino acids long. The ends lost 4 bases at V and 6 bases at J; junction bases unmatched: 13. CDR1 and CDR2 (germline): SGHRS, YFSETQ. CDR3 DNA sequence: TGCGCCAGCAGCCCTAAACTAGCGGGGGCTACAACCGATACGCAGTATTTT. Encoded protein: CASSPKLAGATTDTQYF.

This chain joins TRBV5-1 and TRBJ1-1; 8 nucleotides agree with TRBD1. The germline CDR1 and CDR2 sequences are SGHRS and YFSETQ. The V and J ends lost 3 bases and 6 bases, in that order; junction bases with no gene match: 10. This CDR3 region has 15 residues. The CDR3 sequence: CASSSRQGIGSEAFF. The CDR3 DNA sequence: TGCGCCAGCAGCTCGCGACAGGGGATAGGATCTGAAGCTTTCTTT.

The rearrangement joins TRBV4-2 to TRBJ1-2; 8 nucleotides line up with TRBD1. Trimming removed 2 bases from V and 4 bases from J; junction bases left unmatched: 9. The CDR3 totals 16 residues. Germline CDR1 LGHNA, CDR2 YNFKEQ. This chain's CDR3 is CASSQLYRTGIYGYTF. The CDR3 DNA reads TGTGCCAGCAGCCAACTATACCGGACAGGGATCTATGGCTACACCTTC.

The chain has TRBV19 and TRBJ1-5; 8 positions agree with TRBD1. Per the germline V gene, CDR1 is LNHDA and CDR2 is SQIVND (reference sequence). The CDR3 runs 15 residues. Losses at the gene ends were 7 bases for V and 6 bases for J; bases not matched to a gene: 11. The CDR3 coding sequence is TGTGCCAGTATCGCAGGGGACAGGCCGGGTCAGCCCCAGCATTTT. This encodes CASIAGDRPGQPQHF.

The rearrangement joins TRBV18 to TRBJ1-3, with D tentatively TRBD1 (6 bases). The CDR3 runs to 15 residues. Trimming took 3 bases from V and 0 from J, leaving 9 bases between them. CDR1 is KGHSH, CDR2 LQKENI, per germline. The DNA of the CDR3 is TGTGCCAGCTCACCCGGACAGCGCTCTGGAAACACCATATATTTT. Translating gives CASSPGQRSGNTIYF.

The genes are TRBV20-1 and TRBJ2-4; 9 bases map to TRBD1. The CDR3 spans 12 residues. The germline V gene has CDR1 DFQATT and CDR2 SNEGSKA (reference sequence). The trim removed 6 bases at V and 8 bases at J, leaving 5 bases unmatched. The CDR3 loop is CSASGTGYIQYF. For the CDR3, the DNA is TGCAGTGCAAGTGGGACAGGGTACATTCAGTACTTC.

The chain joins TRBV11-2 to TRBJ2-7; D is unclear. Germline CDR1 reads SGHAT; CDR2 reads FQNNGV. The CDR3 runs to 14 residues. The germline V and J ends were trimmed by 1 base and 0 bases, with 7 bases remaining between them. In nucleotides, the CDR3 is TGTGCCAGCAGCTTAGGTATCCTCTCCTACGAGCAGTACGTC. Its protein product is CASSLGILSYEQYV.

The CDR3 spells CASSYGGRWNTEAFF. CDR3 DNA sequence: TGTGCCAGCAGTTACGGAGGGCGCTGGAACACTGAAGCTTTCTTT. The chain joins TRBV6-5 to TRBJ1-1; no clear D. V was pared by 2 bases and J by 1 base, with 11 bases between. Germline lookup yields CDR1 MNHEY and CDR2 SVGAGI. This CDR3 is built from 15 residues.

V and J are TRBV5-1 and TRBJ1-5; TRBD1 agrees at 9 bases. Trimming at V came to 7 bases and at J to 4 bases, leaving 3 bases not matched to a gene. This CDR3 contains 13 residues. CDR1 is SGHRS, CDR2 YFSETQ, per germline. This CDR3 reads CASFGTGNQPQHF. In nucleotides, the CDR3 is TGCGCCAGCTTCGGGACAGGGAATCAGCCCCAGCATTTT.

The chain joins TRBV3-1 (or the pseudogene TRBV3-2) to TRBJ1-2; TRBD1 is a possible D gene (6 bases). The CDR3 length is 15 residues. Between the trimmed V and J ends, which lost 3 bases and 4 bases, there was a span of 15 bases. Germline V gene data show CDR1 as LGHDT and CDR2 as YNNKEL (reference sequence). The CDR3 here is CASSHTTGFGYGYTF. The CDR3 DNA follows: TGTGCCAGCAGCCACACTACAGGGTTTGGCTATGGCTACACCTTC.

The V and J genes are TRBV3-1 (or the pseudogene TRBV3-2) and TRBJ1-6; no firm D call. V was cut by 4 bases and J by 9 bases, with 10 bases left in between. Germline loops: CDR1 LGHDT, CDR2 YNNKEL (reference sequence). This CDR3 has 13 amino acids. The CDR3 nucleotides are TGTGCCAGCAGCCTACTCGGGAGTTCACCCCTCCACTTT. Amino acids: CASSLLGSSPLHF.

This chain uses TRBV5-5 with TRBJ2-5; D is ambiguous. The CDR3 is 16 amino acids. The V gene's germline CDR1 is SGHKS and CDR2 YYEKEE (reference sequence). V was trimmed by 0 bases and J by 2 bases, leaving 14 bases between them. Here the CDR3 reads CASSLVVGSGQETQYF. Written as DNA, the CDR3 is TGTGCCAGCAGCTTGGTAGTAGGTTCCGGGCAAGAGACCCAGTACTTC. Variable domain in full (rest from reference TRBV5-5 and TRBJ2-5): DAGVTQSPTHLIKTRGQQVTLRCSPISGHKSVSWYQQVLGQGPQFIFQYYEKEERGRGNFPDRFSARQFPNYSSELNVNALLLGDSALYLCASSLVVGSGQETQYFGPGTRLLVL.